These 5 T cell receptor beta chains originate from one sample sequenced in a study of blood T cell repertoires in COVID-19. Repertoires were generated with immunoSEQ multiplex PCR, while TCRdb's copy carries only in-frame clones and drops some. This repertoire shows about 55,000 clones, over 80% found once; its top ten account for around 2%. The sample consisted of peripheral blood. These receptors all come from a woman aged 55-75 years with acute or convalescent COVID-19.

This chain links TRBV6-2 or TRBV6-3 with TRBJ2-7, with D possibly being TRBD2 (6 bases). V was trimmed by 0 bases and J by 3 bases, leaving 9 bases between them. The germline gives CDR1 MNHEY, CDR2 SVGEGT. The length of the CDR3 is 14 residues. The CDR3 loop is CASSYSTRLYEQYF. In DNA form, the CDR3 reads TGTGCCAGCAGTTACTCGACTAGACTCTACGAGCAGTACTTC.

The chain is built from TRBV19 and TRBJ1-5, with D unresolved. The CDR3 has 14 residues. Germline assignment: CDR1 LNHDA and CDR2 SQIVND (reference sequence). V was cut by 9 bases and J by 7 bases, with 19 bases left in between. The CDR3 loop is CASDIPGSRQPQHF. The CDR3 nucleotides are TGTGCCAGCGATATACCGGGGTCGAGACAGCCCCAGCATTTT.

The genes are TRBV5-4 and TRBJ2-7; 10 bases align to TRBD2. J was trimmed by 2 bases and V by 5 bases; bases with no gene match: 7. Germline values: CDR1 SGHNT, CDR2 YYREEE (reference sequence). This CDR3 region has 15 residues. The DNA for the CDR3 is TGTGCCAGCAGTTACCCTAGCGGGAGTGCCTACGAGCAGTACTTC. This sequence encodes CASSYPSGSAYEQYF.

This chain connects TRBV7-9 to TRBJ1-2; D is ambiguous. The V and J ends lost 5 bases and 6 bases respectively, with 16 bases between them. The CDR3 extends over 14 amino acids. Germline V CDR1 and CDR2: SEHNR, FQNEAQ (reference sequence). CDR3 loop: CASSPGNPRHGYTF. The CDR3 bases are TGTGCCAGCAGCCCGGGGAACCCTCGTCATGGCTACACCTTC. Complete variable domain (other parts from reference TRBV7-9 and TRBJ1-2): DTGVSQNPRHKITKRGQNVTFRCDPISEHNRLYWYRQTLGQGPEFLTYFQNEAQLEKSRLLSDRFSAERPKGSFSTLEIQRTEQGDSAMYLCASSPGNPRHGYTFGSGTRLTVV.

This rearrangement joins TRBV3-1 (or the pseudogene TRBV3-2) to TRBJ2-3, with unresolved D. The ends were cut back, 0 bases at V and 4 bases at J, with 14 bases in the middle. The CDR3 runs to 16 residues. The germline CDR1 and CDR2 sequences are LGHDT and YNNKEL (reference sequence). CDR3 nucleotides: TGTGCCAGCAGCCAAGATCTAGGTAGCACCTCAGATACGCAGTATTTT. Amino acids: CASSQDLGSTSDTQYF.